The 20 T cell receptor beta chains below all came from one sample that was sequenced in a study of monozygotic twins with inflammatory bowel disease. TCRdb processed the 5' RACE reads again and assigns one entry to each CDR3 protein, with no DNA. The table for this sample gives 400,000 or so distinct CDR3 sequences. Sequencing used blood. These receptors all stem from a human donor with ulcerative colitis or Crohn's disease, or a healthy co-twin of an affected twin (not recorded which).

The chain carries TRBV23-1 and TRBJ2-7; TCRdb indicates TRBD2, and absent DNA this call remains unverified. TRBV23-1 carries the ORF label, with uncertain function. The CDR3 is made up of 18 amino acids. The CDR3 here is CASSPHWVRRQSSYEQYF.

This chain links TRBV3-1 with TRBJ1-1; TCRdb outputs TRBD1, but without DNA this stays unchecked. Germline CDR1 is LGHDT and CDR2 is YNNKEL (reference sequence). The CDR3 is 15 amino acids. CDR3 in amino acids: CASSQGDREVTEAFF.

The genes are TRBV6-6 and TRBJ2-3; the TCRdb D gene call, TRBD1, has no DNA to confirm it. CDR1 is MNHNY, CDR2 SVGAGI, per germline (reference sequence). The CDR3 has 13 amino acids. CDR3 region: CASSYEGTDTQYF.

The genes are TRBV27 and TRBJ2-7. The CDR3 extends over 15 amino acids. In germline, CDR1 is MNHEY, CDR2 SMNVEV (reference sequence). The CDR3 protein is CASSPYSEGSYEQYF.

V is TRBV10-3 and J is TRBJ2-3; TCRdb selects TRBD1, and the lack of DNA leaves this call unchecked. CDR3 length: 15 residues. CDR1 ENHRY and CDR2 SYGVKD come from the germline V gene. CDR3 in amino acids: CAISEGAFSTDTQYF.

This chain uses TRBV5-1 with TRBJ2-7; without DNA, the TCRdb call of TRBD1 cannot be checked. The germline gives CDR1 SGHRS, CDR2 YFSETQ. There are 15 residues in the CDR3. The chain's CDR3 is CASSLVGQGLYEQYF.

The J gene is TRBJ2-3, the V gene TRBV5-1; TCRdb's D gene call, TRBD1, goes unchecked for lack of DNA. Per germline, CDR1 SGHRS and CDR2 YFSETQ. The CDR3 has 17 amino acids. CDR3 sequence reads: CASSLGRTGGSTDTQYF.

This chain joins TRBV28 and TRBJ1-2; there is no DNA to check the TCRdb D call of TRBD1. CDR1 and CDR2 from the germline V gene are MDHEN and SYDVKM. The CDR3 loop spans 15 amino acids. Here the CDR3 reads CASSLYTGGAYGYTF.

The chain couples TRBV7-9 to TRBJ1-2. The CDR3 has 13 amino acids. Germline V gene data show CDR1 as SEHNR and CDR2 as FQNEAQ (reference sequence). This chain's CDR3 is CASSFIPYYGYTF.

This chain's CDR3 is CASSLGWNGELFF. The chain joins TRBV7-9 to TRBJ2-2. Germline CDR1 is SEHNR and CDR2 is FQNEAQ (reference sequence). CDR3 length: 13 amino acids.

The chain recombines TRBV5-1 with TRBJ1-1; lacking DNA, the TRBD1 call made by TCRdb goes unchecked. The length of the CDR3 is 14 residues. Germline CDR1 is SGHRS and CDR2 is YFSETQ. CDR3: CASSFRTGGTEAFF.

CDR3 sequence reads: CASSPQVTSGNTIYF. The chain carries TRBV7-2 and TRBJ1-3; with no DNA, the TCRdb D assignment of TRBD1 cannot be verified. Germline V gene data show CDR1 as SGHTA and CDR2 as FQGNSA. The CDR3 sequence is 15 residues long.

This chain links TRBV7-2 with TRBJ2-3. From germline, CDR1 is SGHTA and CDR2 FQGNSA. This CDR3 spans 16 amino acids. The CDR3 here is CASSLADRPHTDTQYF.

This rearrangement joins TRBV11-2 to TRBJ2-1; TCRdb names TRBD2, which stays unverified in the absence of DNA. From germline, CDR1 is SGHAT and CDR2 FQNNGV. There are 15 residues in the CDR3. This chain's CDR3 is CASSLGLATYNEQFF.

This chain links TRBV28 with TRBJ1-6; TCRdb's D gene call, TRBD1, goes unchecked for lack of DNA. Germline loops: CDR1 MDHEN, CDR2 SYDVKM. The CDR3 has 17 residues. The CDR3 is CASSNYADSLINSPLHF. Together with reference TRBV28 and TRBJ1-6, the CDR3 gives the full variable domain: DVKVTQSSRYLVKRTGEKVFLECVQDMDHENMFWYRQDPGLGLRLIYFSYDVKMKEKGDIPEGYSVSREKKERFSLILESASTNQTSMYLCASSNYADSLINSPLHFGNGTRLTVT.

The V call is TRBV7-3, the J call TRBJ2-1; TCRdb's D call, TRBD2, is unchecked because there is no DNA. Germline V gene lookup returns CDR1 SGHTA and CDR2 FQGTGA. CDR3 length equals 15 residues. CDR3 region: CASSFSGSNYNEQFF.

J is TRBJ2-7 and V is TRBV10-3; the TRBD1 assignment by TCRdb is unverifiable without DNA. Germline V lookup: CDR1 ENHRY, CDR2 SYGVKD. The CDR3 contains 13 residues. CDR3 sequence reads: CAISQGAYYEQYF.

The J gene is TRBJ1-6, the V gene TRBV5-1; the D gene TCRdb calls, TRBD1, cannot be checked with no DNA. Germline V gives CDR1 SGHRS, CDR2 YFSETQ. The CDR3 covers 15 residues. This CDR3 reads CASSFEQGYSSPLHF.

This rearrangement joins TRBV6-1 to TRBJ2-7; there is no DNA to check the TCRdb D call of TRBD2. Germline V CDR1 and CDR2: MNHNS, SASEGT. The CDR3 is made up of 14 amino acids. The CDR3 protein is CASTLRAGPYEQYF.

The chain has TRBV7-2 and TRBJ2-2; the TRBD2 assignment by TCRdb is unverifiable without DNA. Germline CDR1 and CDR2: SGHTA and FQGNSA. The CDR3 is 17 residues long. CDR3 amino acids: CASSLAPSGGNTGELFF.